This T cell receptor beta chain originates from a study of shared clonotypes between healthy human individuals (dated by TCRdb to between 2020 and 2021). Background on the whole study: Three men and a couple of women, aged 18 to 49 years, made up the cohort. For each donor, three plates each were used for CD4 naive and CD4 memory, two plates were used for CD8 naive, and one plate was used for CD8 memory. Libraries were prepared and TCR repertoires were sequenced by different laboratories using diverse techniques, in order to increase sequencing depth and limit assay-specific biases. To estimate repertoire size and how much clonotypes are shared between individuals, the study performed deep sequencing of blood TCR repertoires from 4 to 6 healthy adults. Each donor's leukapheresis produced roughly between roughly 0.85 and 10 billion PBMCs. Paper-wide results and their limitations: Estimated clonotype richness was generally larger for naive than for memory subsets. The genetic and exposure-history diversity represented was limited by the small number of donors. Compared with non-shared clonotypes, clonotypes shared by all four sorted-subset donors had higher generation probabilities. Only blood was sampled, and tissue TCR repertoires likely differ from those in blood. Rarefaction of sorted-subset datasets indicated incomplete sequencing despite the large sequencing depth. Sharing across a few donors was observed for about 5% of naive CD4, over 3% of naive CD8, 2.3% of memory CD4, and around 0.44% of memory CD8 clonotypes. Pairwise subsampling indicated that sequencing depth was expected to affect the degree of clonotype sharing among donors.

CD8 naive samples were CD45RO-negative cells positively selected for CCR7, giving a CD45RA+CCR7+ population that excluded TemRA cells. The donors were healthy, HIV-negative adults who had no recently reported acute infections or vaccinations. Every donor was a Caucasian adult residing in Nashville, Tennessee, USA. After blood collection by leukapheresis, PBMCs were isolated using Ficoll-Histopaque density gradient centrifugation and then cryopreserved in the vapor phase of liquid nitrogen. Analytical flow cytometry was used to check the purity and quantity of each magnetically sorted T cell population. Genomic DNA was isolated from each sorted fraction and quantified by UV absorbance on a Nanodrop 2000c. Using the deep immunoSEQ assay, TCR CDR3 regions were amplified from genomic DNA by multiplex PCR. Extracted genomic DNA from each cell subset was distributed evenly across all wells of several immunoSEQ 96-well plates, and each plate was treated as a replicate. For sorted subsets, approximately 200 ng of genomic DNA, equivalent to about 30,000 T cell genomes, went into each replicate PCR. The purified libraries were quantified using a Qubit 3.0 fluorometer, sized with a Bioanalyzer 2100, and then quantified again using the KAPA Library Quantification kit. Every immunoSEQ 96-well plate was sequenced on a dedicated single-read 150-cycle Illumina NextSeq 550 flow cell. Turning to the authors' computational methods: Because the immunoSEQ output included only junctional sequences and no quality scores, the filtering could not be the same as the filtering used for full-length reads. To assign V/J genes and CDR3, sequences were annotated using PyIR, a Python wrapper for IgBLAST v1.9, with IMGT germline references. Reads with weak V/J assignments (E-value above 1e-6), missing CDR3, stop codons, out-of-frame junctions, or ambiguous translated residues were removed. A V3J clonotype was defined by an identical inferred V gene, J gene, and CDR3 amino acid sequence. The percentage overlap between two repertoires was calculated by dividing the number of shared unique clonotypes by the size of the smaller repertoire. Repertoire richness was assessed with RTK rarefaction, the Chao1 estimator, and Recon v2.1 estimates of unobserved clonotypes. Generation probabilities for all TCRbeta clonotypes obtained by the gDNA method from a handful of donors were computed using OLGA. TCRdb retrieved this table from immuneACCESS and kept in-frame rearrangements only. Not all clones are present; in checked studies, unresolved V genes account for under half, and no reason is known for the remainder. The V and J calls and the clone size are those of that table, but D and trimming were determined from the DNA. The sample has about 590,000 clones on record, around 95% of them singletons. The top ten clones comprise 0.085% to 0.11% of the sample.

At the junction V is shortened by 1 base and J by 2 bases, with 8 bases in between. From a lookup of the germline V gene, CDR1 and CDR2 are MGHRA and YSYEKL. The CDR3 runs 14 residues from the cysteine to the phenylalanine. CDR3 DNA is the only sequence kept; it has 42 bases, read in frame from the first base. This clone was observed a single time. It lacks a known antigen. Base quality data are lacking; no much larger clone is found one base away. The V and J segments used are TRBV4-1 and TRBJ1-1; the D gene identity is not certain. The sequenced sample consisted of naive CD8+ T cells sorted from blood. The meaning of the sample's cell subset or site label: CD45RA+CCR7+. The sequence derives from a woman in her twenties or thirties in good health. The CDR3 is CASSQVRKNTEAFF. The base sequence is TGCGCCAGCAGCCAAGTCAGAAAAAACACTGAAGCTTTCTTT.